Given below is one T cell receptor (beta chain) in context. This sample is part of a study of blood T cell repertoires in COVID-19. Study-wide background: Sample material is recorded as cDNA or gDNA derived from T cells, B-cell-depleted T cells, or PBMCs.

Per the original methods: Scientists estimated how many nucleated cells there were by amplifying reference gene primers. Using immunoSEQ multiplex PCR, the repertoire was profiled, and TCRdb retains in-frame clones only, with some absent. The DNA gave D and trimming, while V, J and clone size come from that table. The sample has 250,000 to 300,000 clones; around 83% are singletons. The CDR3 runs 14 residues. With 0 bases clipped from V and 8 bases from J, the junction kept 2 bases outside the gene matches. The germline V gene has CDR1 LNHDA and CDR2 SQIVND (reference sequence). The sample taken for sequencing was peripheral blood. The sequence was obtained from a man younger than 35 with active or convalescent COVID-19. The chain links TRBV19 to TRBJ2-1; 9 nucleotides align to TRBD1. CDR3: CASSIDRQGDEQFF. Here the CDR3 DNA reads TGTGCCAGTAGTATAGATAGACAGGGGGATGAGCAGTTCTTC. The full variable domain, completed using reference TRBV19 and TRBJ2-1, is DGGITQSPKYLFRKEGQNVTLSCEQNLNHDAMYWYRQDPGQGLRLIYYSQIVNDFQKGDIAEGYSVSREKKESFPLTVTSAQKNPTAFYLCASSIDRQGDEQFFGPGTRLTVL.